The clone carrying this TCR beta chain was counted a few times. Its cognate antigen is unknown. Per the germline V gene, CDR1 is ENHRY and CDR2 is SYGVKD. This CDR3 region has 14 residues. V was clipped by 6 bases and J by 3 bases, with 13 bases between them. This specimen comes from a study of cytomegalovirus exposure and HLA in healthy donors. Points from the study as a whole: In terms of immune exposure information, only CMV serostatus was available.

In the PCR, 60 Vbeta and 13 Jbeta primers were used. Using immunoSEQ multiplex PCR, the repertoire was profiled, and TCRdb retains in-frame clones only, with some absent. The table shows roughly 160,000 clones, with under 85% occurring only once. V gene TRBV10-3 combines with J gene TRBJ2-3; perhaps TRBD2 as D (6 bases). This TCR was recovered from a woman aged 18-29 years in good health and CMV-seropositive. The sequencing input was PBMCs. The CDR3 loop reads CAIRLAVETDTQYF. The DNA of the CDR3 is TGTGCCATCAGGTTAGCGGTGGAGACAGATACGCAGTATTTT.